This T cell receptor (beta chain) was recovered during a study of blood T cell repertoires in COVID-19. CDR1 is SGHNT, CDR2 YYREEE, per germline (reference sequence). The CDR3 is 14 residues long. V trimming: 0 bases; J trimming: 2 bases; junction bases outside the gene matches: 2. Here immunoSEQ multiplex PCR was the method, and the copy in TCRdb shows in-frame clones only, minus some. The table shows about 330,000 clones, with 87% occurring only once. Source material: PBMCs or T cells enriched from blood (not recorded which). The chain combines TRBV5-4 with TRBJ2-7; 7 nucleotides agree with TRBD1. The receptor was isolated from a woman in her thirties who had recovered from COVID-19. The CDR3 DNA is TGTGCCAGCAGCTTGGCGGGACAGACCTACGAGCAGTACTTC. This encodes CASSLAGQTYEQYF.